This TCR beta chain was identified during a study of T cell repertoires in cytomegalovirus infection. Study summary: Selected CMV epitopes included recently identified HLA-C-restricted ones as well as well-studied HLA-B-restricted ones. In public TCR beta signatures, there were indications of both CMV infection and matching HLA type. Study results and caveats: Predominance within the ex vivo response was attributable to HLA-C-restricted CMV-specific TCR beta clonotypes.

With regard to this clonotype: Antigen unknown.

TCRdb re-called the reads through MiXCR, storing one row per CDR3 protein. This table holds a few hundred thousand distinct CDR3 sequences, approximately 22% found once. This clonotype was sampled from a human donor in good health (CMV status not recorded). Some clones in this sample may be carry-over from other donors' samples. Sequenced here: cultured PBMCs, sampled from culture after CMV antigen stimulation.

CDR3 in DNA: TGTGCCAGCAGCTCGATGGGACGCACAGATACGCAGTATTTT. It is translated as CASSSMGRTDTQYF. The rearrangement links TRBV7-3 to TRBJ2-3; D could derive from TRBD1 or TRBD2 (5 bases each). The V gene lost 4 bases and the J gene lost 1 base, with 9 bases spanning the gap. CDR1 is SGHTA and CDR2 is FQGTGA in the germline V gene. The CDR3 has 14 amino acids.